The clone carrying this TCR beta chain was observed at least ten times. This entry is derived from a study of read filtering for tumor transcriptome and immune sequencing. This CDR3 has 16 residues. CDR1 is LNHNV and CDR2 is YYDKDF in the germline V gene (reference sequence). Molecular barcoded adaptors covering alpha/delta and beta/gamma chains were used on 400 to 450 ng RNA. TCRdb analysed the reads with MiXCR anew, one entry per CDR3 protein. Of about 39,000 distinct CDR3 sequences listed, 13% to 15% are singletons. The chain is built from TRBV15 and TRBJ1-1; D perhaps matches TRBD1 (6 bases). Judging by the DNA end, TRBJ1-6 fits better; the J call may be wrong. The TCR comes from a donor over 35 with multiple myeloma. The sample was a population of CD138-negative cells sorted from bone marrow. CDR3 in DNA: TGTGCCACCAGCAGAGATCGCAGGGGCGTCGCATCACCCCTCCACTTT. Residues: CATSRDRRGVASPLHF.